This TCR beta chain was captured by sequencing in a study of control samples from healthy donors and cancer patients. This clone was observed a handful of times. Trimming left V 4 bases short and J 2 bases short, with 14 bases between. Germline V CDR1 and CDR2: LGHNA, YNFKEQ. The CDR3 sequence is 15 residues long. Sequencing used immunoSEQ multiplex PCR; TCRdb keeps in-frame clones, though not all of them. The repertoire holds more than 75,000 clones, approximately 84% seen once, with around 40% in the top ten. The chain has TRBV4-2 and TRBJ1-1; D is ambiguous. The sample consisted of PBMCs. This clonotype was obtained from a man in his 70s with lung cancer. The CDR3 nucleotides read TGTGCCAGCAGCCCAAGCGTCCGGGCCAACACTGAAGCTTTCTTT. Translated: CASSPSVRANTEAFF.